This T cell receptor beta chain was recovered during a study of shared clonotypes between healthy human individuals. Data came from immunoSEQ multiplex PCR; TCRdb stores just in-frame clones and leaves some out. The profile shows about 2 million clones, around 95% of them singletons. V lost 2 bases to trimming and J lost 3 bases; unmatched junction nucleotides: 4. Per the germline V gene, CDR1 is SGHRS and CDR2 is YFSETQ. The CDR3 sequence is 14 residues long. The chain is built from TRBV5-1 and TRBJ1-1, with 7 bases aligning to TRBD1. The sample was naive CD4+ T cells sorted from blood. Subset specified: CD45RA+ positively selected. The sequence derives from a man in his late teens or twenties in good health. The CDR3 nucleotides are TGCGCCAGCAGCTTCGGACAGGTTCACACTGAAGCTTTCTTT. This encodes CASSFGQVHTEAFF.